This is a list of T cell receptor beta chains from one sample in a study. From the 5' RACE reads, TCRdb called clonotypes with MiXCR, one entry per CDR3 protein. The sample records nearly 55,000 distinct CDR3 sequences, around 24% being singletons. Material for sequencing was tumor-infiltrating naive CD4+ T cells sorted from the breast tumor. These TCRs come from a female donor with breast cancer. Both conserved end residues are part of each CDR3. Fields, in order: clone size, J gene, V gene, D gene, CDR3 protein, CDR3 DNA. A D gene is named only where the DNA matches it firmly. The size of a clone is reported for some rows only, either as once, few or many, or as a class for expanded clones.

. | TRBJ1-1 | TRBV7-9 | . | CASSLSGLNYTEAFF | TGTGCCAGCAGCTTATCAGGATTGAATTACACTGAAGCTTTCTTT
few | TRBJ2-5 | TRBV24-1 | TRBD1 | CATSPSDREETQYF | TGTGCCACCAGCCCCTCGGACAGGGAGGAGACCCAGTACTTC
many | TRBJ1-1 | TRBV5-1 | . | CASSPLAGNTEAFF | TGCGCCAGCAGCCCTCTGGCAGGGAACACTGAAGCTTTCTTT
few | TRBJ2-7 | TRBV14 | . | CASSQESYEQYF | TGTGCCAGCAGCCAAGAATCCTACGAGCAGTACTTC
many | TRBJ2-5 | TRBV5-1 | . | CASSKAGPWEETQYF | TGCGCCAGCAGCAAAGCGGGTCCCTGGGAAGAGACCCAGTACTTC
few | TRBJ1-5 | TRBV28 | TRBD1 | CASRGTGRQPQHF | TGTGCCAGCAGGGGGACAGGGAGGCAGCCCCAGCATTTT
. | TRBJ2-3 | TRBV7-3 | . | CASSQQGGGTLERTDTQYF | TGTGCCAGCAGCCAACAGGGAGGGGGTACCCTAGAGAGGACAGATACGCAGTATTTT
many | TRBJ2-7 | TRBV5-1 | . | CASSFNGVYEQYF | TGCGCCAGCAGCTTTAACGGGGTCTACGAGCAGTACTTC
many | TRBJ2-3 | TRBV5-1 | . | CASSVQTDTQYF | TGCGCCAGCAGTGTCCAGACCGATACGCAGTATTTT
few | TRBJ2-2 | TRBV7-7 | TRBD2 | CASSPRLAGVRDGELFF | TGTGCCAGCAGCCCCCGACTAGCGGGAGTACGTGACGGGGAGCTGTTTTTT
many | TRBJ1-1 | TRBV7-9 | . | CASSLEMTVNTEAFF | TGTGCCAGCAGCTTAGAAATGACGGTGAACACTGAAGCTTTCTTT
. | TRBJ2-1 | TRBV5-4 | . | CASSSRAQKFEQFF | TGTGCCAGCAGCTCCCGGGCCCAAAAATTTGAGCAGTTCTTC
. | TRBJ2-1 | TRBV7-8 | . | CASSPRLRHSYNEQFF | TGTGCCAGCAGCCCGAGGCTGCGCCACTCCTACAATGAGCAGTTCTTC
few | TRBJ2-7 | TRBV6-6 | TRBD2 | CASSSPTSGNSYEQYF | TGTGCCAGCAGTTCTCCAACTAGCGGAAACTCCTACGAGCAGTACTTC
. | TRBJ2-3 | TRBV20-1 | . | CSASNRGGADTQYF | TGCAGTGCTAGCAACAGGGGAGGGGCAGATACGCAGTATTTT
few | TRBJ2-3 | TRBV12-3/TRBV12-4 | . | CASRTTDTQYF | TGTGCCAGCAGGACCACAGATACGCAGTATTTT
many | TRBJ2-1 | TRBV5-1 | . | CASSGRQPFSYNEQFF | TGCGCCAGCAGCGGGCGGCAGCCATTCTCCTACAATGAGCAGTTCTTC
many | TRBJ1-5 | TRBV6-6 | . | CASTDRRRYSNQPQHF | TGTGCCAGCACCGATCGACGGAGATATAGCAATCAGCCCCAGCATTTT
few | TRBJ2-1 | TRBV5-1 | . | CVSSRLGDYNEQFF | TGCGTCAGCAGCCGACTAGGGGACTACAATGAGCAGTTCTTC
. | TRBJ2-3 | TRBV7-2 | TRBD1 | CASSQGQTTDTQYF | TGTGCCAGCAGCCAGGGACAGACCACAGATACGCAGTATTTT
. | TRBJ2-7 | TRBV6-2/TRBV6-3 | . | CASSLGEGEKRRYEQYF | TGTGCCAGCAGTCTAGGTGAGGGGGAGAAGCGGAGGTACGAGCAGTACTTC
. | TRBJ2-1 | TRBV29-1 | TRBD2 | CSVGTSGVYNEQFF | TGCAGCGTGGGGACTAGCGGGGTATACAATGAGCAGTTCTTC
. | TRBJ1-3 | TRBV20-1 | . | CSARQCGTIYF | TGCAGTGCTAGACAGTGCGGCACCATATATTTT
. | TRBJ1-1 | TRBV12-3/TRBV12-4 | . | CASGRGRNTEAFF | TGTGCCAGCGGTCGTGGGAGGAACACTGAAGCTTTCTTT
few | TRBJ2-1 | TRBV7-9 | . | CASSLGGGTHNEQFF | TGTGCCAGCAGCTTAGGGGGCGGGACTCACAATGAGCAGTTCTTC
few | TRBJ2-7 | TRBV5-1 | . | CASSSRRDPSGEQYF | TGCGCCAGCAGCTCCCGCCGGGACCCCAGTGGAGAGCAGTACTTC
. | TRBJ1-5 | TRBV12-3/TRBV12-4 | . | CASQGSGNQPQHF | TGTGCCAGCCAGGGGTCGGGCAATCAGCCCCAGCATTTT
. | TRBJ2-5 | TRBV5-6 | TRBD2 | CASSLLPSGIQETQYF | TGTGCCAGCAGCTTGTTGCCTAGCGGGATTCAAGAGACCCAGTACTTC
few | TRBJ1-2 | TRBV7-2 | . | CASSAGRFYGYTF | TGTGCCAGCAGCGCGGGACGGTTCTATGGCTACACCTTC
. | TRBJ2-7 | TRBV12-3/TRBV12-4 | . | CASSLIGVGNDEQYF | TGTGCCAGCAGTTTGATAGGGGTGGGGAACGACGAGCAGTACTTC
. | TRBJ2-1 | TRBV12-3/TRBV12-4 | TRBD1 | CASSFRGQTNNEQFF | TGTGCCAGCAGTTTCAGGGGACAGACCAACAATGAGCAGTTCTTC
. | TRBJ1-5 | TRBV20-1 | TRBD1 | CSARKGTGGAGSNQPQHF | TGCAGTGCTAGAAAGGGGACAGGGGGCGCGGGTAGCAATCAGCCCCAGCATTTT
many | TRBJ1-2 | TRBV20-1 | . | CSASDNYGYTF | TGCAGTGCTAGTGACAACTATGGCTACACCTTC
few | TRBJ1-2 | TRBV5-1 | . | CASSPIPGGEVNGYTF | TGCGCCAGCAGCCCCATCCCGGGAGGGGAAGTTAATGGCTACACCTTC
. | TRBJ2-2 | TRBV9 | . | CASSTRGQPGELFF | TGTGCCAGCAGCACGAGAGGACAGCCCGGGGAGCTGTTTTTT
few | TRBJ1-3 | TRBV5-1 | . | CASSLAGVGLGNTIYF | TGCGCCAGCAGCTTGGCGGGTGTGGGGCTTGGAAACACCATATATTTT
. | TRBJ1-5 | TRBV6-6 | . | CASSYFSHVRRSNQPQHF | TGTGCCAGCAGTTACTTTTCTCACGTCAGGCGTAGCAATCAGCCCCAGCATTTT
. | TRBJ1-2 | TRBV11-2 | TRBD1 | CASSSGQFYGYTF | TGTGCCAGCAGCTCGGGACAGTTCTATGGCTACACCTTC
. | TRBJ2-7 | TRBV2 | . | CASREGTYEQYF | TGTGCCAGCAGGGAGGGAACCTACGAGCAGTACTTC
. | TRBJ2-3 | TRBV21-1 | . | CASTPRPSGEGTDTQYF | TGTGCCAGCACCCCAAGGCCCAGCGGGGAAGGGACAGATACGCAGTATTTT
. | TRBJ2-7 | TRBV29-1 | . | CSVEDSGGRRYF | TGCAGCGTTGAAGACTCGGGGGGCCGGCGGTACTTC
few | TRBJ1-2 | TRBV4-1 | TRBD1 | CASSQVGQDNYGYTF | TGCGCCAGCAGCCAAGTGGGACAGGATAACTATGGCTACACCTTC
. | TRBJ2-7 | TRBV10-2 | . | CASSDRLAYEQYF | TGCGCCAGCAGTGACAGGTTGGCCTACGAGCAGTACTTC
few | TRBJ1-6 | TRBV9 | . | CASSVVGENSPLHF | TGTGCCAGCAGCGTAGTGGGGGAGAATTCACCCCTCCACTTT
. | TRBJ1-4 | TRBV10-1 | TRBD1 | CASSETGAAEKLFF | TGCGCCAGCAGTGAGACAGGGGCGGCCGAAAAACTGTTTTTT
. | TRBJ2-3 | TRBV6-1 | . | CASSEFADTQYF | TGTGCCAGCAGTGAATTTGCAGATACGCAGTATTTT
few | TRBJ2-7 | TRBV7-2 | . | CASSTYTRREQYF | TGTGCCAGCAGCACCTACACGAGGAGGGAGCAGTACTTC
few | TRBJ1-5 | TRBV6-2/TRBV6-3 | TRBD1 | CASSYSGQGRNQPQHF | TGTGCCAGCAGTTACTCAGGACAGGGTCGCAATCAGCCCCAGCATTTT
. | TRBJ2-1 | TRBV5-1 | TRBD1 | CASSLADRINEQFF | TGCGCCAGCAGCTTAGCGGACAGGATCAATGAGCAGTTCTTC
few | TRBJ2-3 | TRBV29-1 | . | CSVVGRMTGRQYF | TGCAGCGTTGTTGGGCGGATGACGGGACGGCAGTATTTT
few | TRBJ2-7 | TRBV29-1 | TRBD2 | CSVRSGGPHEQYF | TGCAGCGTTAGGTCGGGGGGGCCCCACGAGCAGTACTTC
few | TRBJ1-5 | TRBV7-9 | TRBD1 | CASRSDRGSQPQHF | TGTGCCAGCAGGTCCGACAGGGGTAGTCAGCCCCAGCATTTT
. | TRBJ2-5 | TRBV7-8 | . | CASSFQANLQETQYF | TGTGCCAGCAGCTTCCAAGCGAACCTGCAAGAGACCCAGTACTTC
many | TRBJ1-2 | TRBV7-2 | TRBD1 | CASSLIRQGAGGYTF | TGTGCCAGCAGCTTGATAAGACAGGGGGCTGGCGGCTACACCTTC
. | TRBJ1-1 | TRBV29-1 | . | CSVGPGSNTLAFF | TGCAGCGTTGGGCCAGGCTCCAACACTTTGGCTTTCTTT